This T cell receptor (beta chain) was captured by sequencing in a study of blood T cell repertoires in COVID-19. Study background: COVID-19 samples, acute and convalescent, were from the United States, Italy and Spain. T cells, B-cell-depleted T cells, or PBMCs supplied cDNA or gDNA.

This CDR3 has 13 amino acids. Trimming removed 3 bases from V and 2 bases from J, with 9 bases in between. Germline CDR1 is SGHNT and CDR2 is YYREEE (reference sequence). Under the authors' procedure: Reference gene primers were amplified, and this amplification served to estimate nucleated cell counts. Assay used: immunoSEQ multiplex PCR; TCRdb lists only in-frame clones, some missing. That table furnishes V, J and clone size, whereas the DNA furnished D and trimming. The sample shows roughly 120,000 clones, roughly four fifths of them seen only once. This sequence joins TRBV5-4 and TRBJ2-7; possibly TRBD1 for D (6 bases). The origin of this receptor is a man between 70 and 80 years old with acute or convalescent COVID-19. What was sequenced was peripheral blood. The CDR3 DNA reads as TGTGCCAGCAGCTCGACAGGTACCTACGAGCAGTACTTC. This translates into CASSSTGTYEQYF. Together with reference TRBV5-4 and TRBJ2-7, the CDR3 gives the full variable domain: ETGVTQSPTHLIKTRGQQVTLRCSSQSGHNTVSWYQQALGQGPQFIFQYYREEENGRGNFPPRFSGLQFPNYSSELNVNALELDDSALYLCASSSTGTYEQYFGPGTRLTVT.